Below, 29 T cell receptor beta chains from the same sample are listed, as sequenced in a study of blood T cells in healthy people across ages. Then a second PCR, running roughly 7 to 11 cycles, was carried out with a sample-barcoded 5' primer and a J-beta primer mix. TCRdb reprocessed the 5' RACE reads with MiXCR, giving one entry per CDR3 protein. The profile covers 600,000 to 800,000 distinct CDR3 sequences, with approximately 52% appearing a single time and roughly 12% taken by the ten largest. The source material was blood. The receptors derive from an elderly woman in good health.

The chain is built from TRBV3-1 and TRBJ2-4, with no clear D. The V end lost 2 bases, the J end lost 1 base, and 15 bases lay between the germline ends. Germline lookup yields CDR1 LGHDT and CDR2 YNNKEL (reference sequence). The CDR3 extends over 17 amino acids. The DNA for the CDR3 is TGTGCCAGCAGCCAAACCCAACCCTCGAGGGCCAAAAACATTCAGTACTTC. It translates to CASSQTQPSRAKNIQYF.

This clonotype has just one count. This may arise from a read error, as a much more abundant clone is one base away. The chain links TRBV7-9 to TRBJ2-1, with D perhaps TRBD1 or TRBD2 (5 bases each). CDR1 and CDR2 (germline): SEHNR, FQNEAQ (reference sequence). This CDR3 comprises 15 residues. CDR3 sequence reads: CASSVAGWRYNEQFF. The CDR3 nucleotides read TGTGCCAGCAGCGTAGCAGGGTGGAGGTACAATGAGCAGTTCTTC.

Worth noting for this clonotype: It may be a read error: a sequence one base away is much more abundant. The J gene is TRBJ2-4, the V gene TRBV27, with D hard to call. The J call is in doubt because the DNA end fits TRBJ2-7 better. From germline, CDR1 is MNHEY and CDR2 SMNVEV (reference sequence). The CDR3 is 14 amino acids. CDR3 nucleotides: TGTGCCAGCAGTGTATCCTATCGGGCGTACGAGCAGTACTTC. It yields the protein CASSVSYRAYEQYF.

This clonotype came up a few times. The chain is built from TRBV27 and TRBJ2-7, with 10 bases aligning to TRBD2. V gave up 6 bases and J gave up 0 bases; unmatched junction bases: 5. The CDR3 has 15 residues. Germline values: CDR1 MNHEY, CDR2 SMNVEV (reference sequence). The CDR3 spells CASRSRTSGSYEQYF. CDR3 nucleotide sequence: TGTGCCAGCAGATCCCGGACTAGCGGCTCCTACGAGCAGTACTTC.

A single count supports this clonotype. This chain uses TRBV25-1 with TRBJ2-1; the D gene is possibly TRBD1 (6 bases). The V end lost 4 bases, the J end lost 8 bases, and 12 bases lay between the germline ends. Per germline, CDR1 MGHDK and CDR2 SYGVNS. CDR3 length: 13 residues. The DNA for the CDR3 is TGTGCCAGCAGTGGGTTTAACAGGGATGAGCAGTTCTTC. It yields the protein CASSGFNRDEQFF.

As concerns this clonotype: A much larger clone differs from this one at a single base, so this may be a read error. The chain has TRBV20-1 and TRBJ1-1; 7 bases align to TRBD1. The germline CDR1 and CDR2 sequences are DFQATT and SNEGSKA (reference sequence). The CDR3 extends over 12 amino acids. CDR3 nucleotides: TGCAGTGCGTCACAGGGGAGGACTGAAACTTTCTTT. This sequence encodes CSASQGRTETFF.

This clonotype was recorded at least ten times. The gene calls are TRBV5-1 and TRBJ2-7; 9 bases match TRBD2. V lost 4 bases and J lost 4; bases outside the gene matches: 6. The CDR3 totals 14 residues. Looked up from germline, CDR1 is SGHRS and CDR2 is YFSETQ. The CDR3 DNA sequence: TGCGCCAGCAGCCCTACCAGCGGGAGGTACGAGCAGTACTTC. Its protein is CASSPTSGRYEQYF.

This clonotype has a count of ten or more. V is TRBV20-1 and J is TRBJ2-7, with D perhaps TRBD1 (5 bases). The germline CDR1 and CDR2 sequences are DFQATT and SNEGSKA (reference sequence). The germline V and J ends were trimmed by 6 bases and 0 bases, with 12 bases remaining between them. The CDR3 spans 13 residues. CDR3 protein: CSAPQGSSYEQYF. The CDR3, as DNA: TGCAGTGCCCCTCAGGGAAGCTCCTACGAGCAGTACTTC.

Notes on this clonotype: A much larger clone sits a single nucleotide away, making a read error possible. The chain has TRBV7-9 and TRBJ2-4; D is perhaps TRBD1 (6 bases). The J call could be wrong; TRBJ2-7 is a better fit for the DNA end. Germline loops: CDR1 SEHNR, CDR2 FQNEAQ (reference sequence). This CDR3 has 16 amino acids. CDR3 amino acids: CTSSSGQLTSSYEQYF. As DNA, the CDR3 is TGTACCAGCAGCTCGGGACAACTAACCTCATCCTACGAGCAGTACTTC.

The V and J genes are TRBV7-9 and TRBJ1-1, with a tentative D call TRBD1 (5 bases). The germline V and J ends were trimmed by 5 bases and 4 bases, with 17 bases remaining between them. The CDR3 extends over 15 amino acids. Germline assignment: CDR1 SEHNR and CDR2 FQNEAQ (reference sequence). The CDR3 sequence: CASSPGIYGGTEAFF. In nucleotides, the CDR3 is TGTGCCAGCAGCCCTGGGATTTATGGGGGCACTGAAGCTTTCTTT.

This clonotype has ten or more counts. Germline and junction disagree at one end, which may indicate a read error. The chain is built from TRBV12-3 or TRBV12-4 and TRBJ1-2, with D uncertain. This CDR3 is 13 amino acids long. The CDR3, as DNA: TGTGCCAGCAGCAAAGCCTATAACGATGGCTACACCTTC. As protein: CASSKAYNDGYTF.

The chain couples TRBV7-2 to TRBJ1-6, with 10 positions matching TRBD1. Germline V gene data show CDR1 as SGHTA and CDR2 as FQGNSA. The CDR3 runs 15 residues. V shed 5 bases, J shed 7 bases, and the junction held 5 bases outside the gene matches. This CDR3 reads CASSHKTGGNSPLHF. The CDR3 DNA reads as TGTGCCAGCAGCCATAAGACAGGGGGCAATTCACCCCTCCACTTT.

Only a few counts were recorded for this clonotype. This may stem from a read error, because a much larger clone lies one nucleotide away. The rearrangement uses TRBV6-6 and TRBJ1-2, with D possibly matching TRBD1 (5 bases). Germline-derived CDR1 and CDR2 are MNHNY and SVGAGI (reference sequence). The CDR3 covers 14 residues. DNA of the CDR3: TGTGCCAGCAGTGACTCAGATGAGGGGTATGGCTACACCTTC. This codes for CASSDSDEGYGYTF.

Ten or more counts support this clonotype. V gene TRBV5-1 combines with J gene TRBJ2-7; D is tentatively TRBD1 or TRBD2 (5 bases each). Germline-derived CDR1 and CDR2 are SGHRS and YFSETQ. The V and J ends lost 0 bases and 5 bases respectively, with 21 bases between them. The CDR3 consists of 17 residues. The CDR3 DNA reads TGCGCCAGCAGCTTGGGAATCCCTAGATCGGGGCAGGACGAGCAGTACTTC. It encodes CASSLGIPRSGQDEQYF.

This clonotype showed up many times. This sequence joins TRBV12-3 or TRBV12-4 and TRBJ2-1, with 9 positions matching TRBD2. There are 15 residues in the CDR3. The V and J ends lost 6 bases and 7 bases, in that order; junction bases with no gene match: 10. CDR3 protein: CASRESGRTPNEQFF. As DNA, the CDR3 is TGTGCCAGCAGAGAGAGCGGGAGGACCCCAAATGAGCAGTTCTTC.

This clonotype came up a few times. V is TRBV29-1 and J is TRBJ2-4; the D gene could be TRBD1 or TRBD2 (5 bases each). Trimming pared 6 bases from V and 0 bases from J, leaving 12 bases between. Germline V CDR1 and CDR2: SQVTM, ANQGSEA. This CDR3 is built from 14 residues. Here the CDR3 reads CSVAGGLAKNIQYF. The DNA for the CDR3 is TGCAGCGTCGCTGGGGGATTAGCCAAAAACATTCAGTACTTC. The full variable domain, in which reference TRBV29-1 and TRBJ2-4 provide the parts outside the CDR3, is SAVISQKPSRDICQRGTSLTIQCQVDSQVTMMFWYRQQPGQSLTLIATANQGSEATYESGFVIDKFPISRPNLTFSTLTVSNMSPEDSSIYLCSVAGGLAKNIQYFGAGTRLSVL.

This clonotype came up many times. This rearrangement joins TRBV6-2 or TRBV6-3 to TRBJ2-6; D is unclear. V was pared by 6 bases and J by 1 base, with 7 bases between. The CDR3 is 14 residues long. The germline V gene encodes CDR1 MNHEY and CDR2 SVGEGT. The CDR3 protein is CASRQQSGANVLTF. The CDR3 nucleotides read TGTGCCAGCAGACAGCAGTCTGGGGCCAACGTCCTGACTTTC.

Turning to this clonotype: A much larger clone differs by one base, so this may be a read error. V gene TRBV5-1 combines with J gene TRBJ2-5; TRBD2 aligns across 7 bases. The CDR3 is 14 residues long. Germline V gives CDR1 SGHRS, CDR2 YFSETQ. The DNA for the CDR3 is TGCGCCAGCAGCCTCCAAGCGGGACCAGAGACCCGGTACTTC. Translating it yields CASSLQAGPETRYF.

This clonotype was counted between two and nine times. The chain has TRBV12-3 or TRBV12-4 and TRBJ2-1, with 10 bases lining up with TRBD2. The CDR3 spans 16 residues. Losses at the gene ends were 5 bases for V and 7 bases for J; bases not matched to a gene: 11. Here the CDR3 DNA reads TGTGCCAGCAGTCTAAGCGGGGGGGCTTTCCAGAATGAGCAGTTCTTC. Amino acids: CASSLSGGAFQNEQFF.

Remarks on this clonotype: The junction does not match germline at one end; this may be a read error. The CDR3 sequence: CVSSVGQTNTGELFF. In DNA form, the CDR3 reads TGTGTCAGCAGCGTAGGACAGACGAACACCGGGGAGCTGTTTTTT. The chain recombines TRBV9 with TRBJ2-2, with D tentatively TRBD1 (6 bases). Germline lookup yields CDR1 SGDLS and CDR2 YYNGEE. The CDR3 is 15 residues long. The full variable domain, in which reference TRBV9 and TRBJ2-2 provide the parts outside the CDR3, is DSGVTQTPKHLITATGQRVTLRCSPRSGDLSVYWYQQSLDQGLQFLIQYYNGEERAKGNILERFSAQQFPDLHSELNLSSLELGDSALYFCVSSVGQTNTGELFFGEGSRLTVL.

Of note for this clonotype: This could be a read error, since a much larger clone is one nucleotide away. The rearrangement joins TRBV20-1 to TRBJ2-1; D perhaps matches TRBD2 (6 bases). The end of the DNA aligns better with TRBJ2-7, so the J call may be wrong. The germline CDR1 and CDR2 sequences are DFQATT and SNEGSKA (reference sequence). This CDR3 has 15 residues. The CDR3 region has the DNA TGCAGTGCTTTGGGACTTAAGAGCTCCTACAATGAGCAGTACTTC. It codes for CSALGLKSSYNEQYF.

The CDR3 nucleotides read TGTGCCAGCAGTTCAGAGTCCGTTATGTCCTACTACAATGAGCAGTTCTTC. Amino acids: CASSSESVMSYYNEQFF. This chain uses TRBV28 with TRBJ2-1; D ambiguous. In germline, CDR1 is MDHEN, CDR2 SYDVKM. Trimming cost V 4 bases and J 3 bases, with 19 bases left between them. The CDR3 is 17 amino acids.

This clonotype has a handful of counts. This chain joins TRBV29-1 and TRBJ2-4, with D possibly TRBD1 on 5 matching bases. TRBJ2-7 matches the DNA end more closely, so the J call is doubtful. Germline-derived CDR1 and CDR2 are SQVTM and ANQGSEA. The CDR3 contains 13 residues. CDR3 residues: CSVSQALFREQYF. The CDR3 nucleotides are TGCAGCGTTTCACAGGCCCTTTTCCGCGAGCAGTACTTC.

On this clonotype itself: A much larger clone differs by one base, so this may be a read error. The chain has TRBV9 and TRBJ2-7; the D is unclear. Germline V CDR1 and CDR2: SGDLS, YYNGEE. The ends were cut back, 0 bases at V and 12 bases at J, with 19 bases in the middle. The CDR3 is 14 residues long. CDR3 loop: CASSVAWRSETRYF. For the CDR3, the DNA is TGTGCCAGCAGCGTAGCTTGGCGTTCAGAGACCCGGTACTTC.

This clonotype has only a few counts. V is TRBV5-1 and J is TRBJ2-1; TRBD2 is a possible D gene (6 bases). Per the germline V gene, CDR1 is SGHRS and CDR2 is YFSETQ. V was pared by 0 bases and J by 5 bases, with 18 bases between. This CDR3 has 17 amino acids. In DNA form, the CDR3 reads TGCGCCAGCAGCTTGGCCGGCTGGGGGGTAGGAAACAATGAGCAGTTCTTC. Its translation is CASSLAGWGVGNNEQFF.

There are a few counts of this clonotype. J is TRBJ2-2 and V is TRBV27; D ambiguous. The CDR3 is 15 amino acids. Germline V gene sequence: CDR1 MNHEY, CDR2 SMNVEV (reference sequence). Trimming cost V 7 bases and J 7 bases, with 19 bases left between them. CDR3 nucleotides: TGTGCCAGCAACCCCTTAACCCCGTTGGTCGGGGAGCTGTTTTTT. This encodes CASNPLTPLVGELFF.

To note about this clonotype: Possible read error: a much larger clone is one base away. The genes are TRBV7-2 and TRBJ1-6; tentatively, D is TRBD1 (5 bases). CDR3 length equals 16 residues. V lost 1 base and J 4 bases, leaving 11 bases between the germline ends. Germline CDR1 is SGHTA and CDR2 is FQGNSA. CDR3 protein: CASSLVVGGYNSPLHF. In DNA form, the CDR3 reads TGTGCCAGCAGCTTAGTTGTCGGGGGTTATAATTCACCCCTCCACTTT.

This clonotype was found once. A much more abundant neighbour one base away suggests this may be a read error. The V and J genes are TRBV9 and TRBJ2-7, with TRBD1 as a possible D gene (5 bases). V was shortened by 3 bases and J by 3 bases, with 10 bases between the two germline ends. This CDR3 region has 13 residues. Germline lookup yields CDR1 SGDLS and CDR2 YYNGEE. This chain's CDR3 is CASSGDSVYEQYF. DNA for the CDR3: TGTGCCAGCAGCGGAGACAGCGTCTACGAGCAGTACTTC.

Points on this clonotype: Its ends do not fully match the called genes, so a read error is possible. This sequence joins TRBV4-1 and TRBJ1-5; no clear D. The CDR3 has 18 amino acids. Germline values: CDR1 MGHRA, CDR2 YSYEKL. In DNA form, the CDR3 reads TGCGCCAGCAGCCAAGATTGGCGGGGAATTCTTAGCAATCCGCCCCAGCATTTT. It yields the protein CASSQDWRGILSNPPQHF.